Below are 31 T cell receptor beta chains sequenced from a single sample in a study of graft-versus-host responses after intestinal transplantation (dated by TCRdb to 2020 to 2022). The method was the immunoSEQ multiplex PCR assay. Imported from immuneACCESS, the table was reduced by TCRdb to in-frame sequences with V and J called. These copies leave out some clones; in studies compared against another copy, an unresolved V gene accounts for under half, and the cause of the remainder is not known. The sample yields 60,000 to 70,000 clones; 89% were counted once. Over 1.5% of the sample rests with the top ten. To isolate intraepithelial and lamina propria lymphocytes from graft specimens, dithiothreitol, EDTA incubations and collagenase D digestion were used. Material: ileum tissue, obtained 357 days after transplant. Every receptor here comes from a human patient who received an intestinal transplant, so some T cells may come from the graft donor.

The J gene is TRBJ2-3, the V gene TRBV7-9; a weak D match, TRBD2 (6 bases). Germline V gene sequence: CDR1 SEHNR, CDR2 FQNEAQ (reference sequence). The CDR3 length is 17 residues. The germline V and J ends were trimmed by 0 bases and 4 bases, with 17 bases remaining between them. DNA of the CDR3: TGTGCCAGCAGCTTAGCGCCGGGGGAGGCACGGGCAGATACGCAGTATTTT. This encodes CASSLAPGEARADTQYF.

The V call is TRBV30, the J call TRBJ1-5; no reliable D call. The CDR3 totals 15 residues. V lost 4 bases and J lost 0, with 13 bases in between. Germline V gene data show CDR1 as GTSNPN and CDR2 as SVGIG (reference sequence). Written as DNA, the CDR3 is TGTGCCTGGATATGCCGTGAATATAGCAATCAGCCCCAGCATTTT. As protein: CAWICREYSNQPQHF.

This chain joins TRBV18 and TRBJ2-1, with a possible D match to TRBD2 (6 bases). This CDR3 has 13 residues. Deletions cut 4 bases from V and 9 bases from J, with 13 bases between. Germline V CDR1 and CDR2: KGHSH, LQKENI. For the CDR3, the DNA is TGTGCCAGCTCACTGGGCGGGGCCGGTGAGCAGTTCTTC. It specifies CASSLGGAGEQFF.

J is TRBJ1-1 and V is TRBV2, with 7 bases lining up with TRBD1. CDR1 and CDR2 (germline): SNHLY, FYNNEI. V lost 2 bases and J lost 3; bases outside the gene matches: 3. The CDR3 is 14 residues long. The CDR3 sequence: CASSESGQYTEAFF. CDR3 DNA: TGTGCCAGCAGTGAATCGGGACAGTACACTGAAGCTTTCTTT.

The rearrangement joins TRBV5-4 to TRBJ1-1, with 10 bases fitting TRBD1. The CDR3 has 15 residues. J was trimmed by 5 bases and V by 0 bases; bases with no gene match: 4. Germline lookup yields CDR1 SGHNT and CDR2 YYREEE (reference sequence). The CDR3 is CASSLGDRGRTEAFF. In DNA, the CDR3 is TGTGCCAGCAGCTTGGGGGACAGGGGAAGGACTGAAGCTTTCTTT.

In this sample, this clone turned up once. The chain combines TRBV9 with TRBJ2-7; TRBD1 agrees at 9 bases. The CDR3 is 15 amino acids. V was pared by 4 bases and J by 6 bases, with 11 bases of the junction left unmatched. Germline V CDR1 and CDR2: SGDLS, YYNGEE. This chain's CDR3 is CASSTLGQGFSEQYF. CDR3 sequence (DNA): TGTGCCAGCAGCACACTTGGACAGGGGTTCAGCGAGCAGTACTTC.

This rearrangement joins TRBV6-1 to TRBJ2-1; 7 bases align to TRBD1. Germline loops: CDR1 MNHNS, CDR2 SASEGT. The CDR3 contains 15 residues. J gave up 0 bases and V 1 base, and 0 bases lay outside the gene matches. CDR3 amino acids: CASSEEGASYNEQFF. The CDR3 nucleotides are TGTGCCAGCAGTGAAGAGGGGGCCTCCTACAATGAGCAGTTCTTC.

This rearrangement joins TRBV30 to TRBJ1-1; 10 bases are a match to TRBD1. V was pared by 3 bases and J by 4 bases, with 2 bases of the junction left unmatched. The CDR3 sequence is 13 residues long. Germline CDR1 GTSNPN, CDR2 SVGIG (reference sequence). The CDR3 DNA reads TGTGCCTGGAGGTGGACAGGGGGCACTGAAGCTTTCTTT. Protein: CAWRWTGGTEAFF.

This rearrangement joins TRBV7-3 to TRBJ2-7; 16 bases agree with TRBD2. This CDR3 comprises 18 residues. Per germline, CDR1 SGHTA and CDR2 FQGTGA. Trimming removed 1 base from V and 7 bases from J; junction bases left unmatched: 10. As DNA, the CDR3 is TGTGCCAGCAGCTTAAACTGGGGACTAGCGGGAGGGCCCGGAGAGCAGTACTTC. It specifies CASSLNWGLAGGPGEQYF.

There are a few counts of this clone. The chain employs TRBV6-5 and TRBJ1-1; 8 bases align to TRBD1. With 6 bases clipped from V and 6 bases from J, the junction kept 3 bases outside the gene matches. This CDR3 spans 12 amino acids. The germline V gene encodes CDR1 MNHEY and CDR2 SVGAGI. The DNA of the CDR3 is TGTGCCAGCAGCGGACAGGGCGCTGAAGCTTTCTTT. Protein sequence: CASSGQGAEAFF.

V gene TRBV4-1 combines with J gene TRBJ2-5; 8 nucleotides align to TRBD1. The J call may be in error: the DNA end matches TRBJ2-7 better. The CDR3 length is 16 residues. Germline assignment: CDR1 MGHRA and CDR2 YSYEKL. The CDR3 sequence: CASSQEPPGTGYEQYF. The CDR3 DNA is TGCGCCAGCAGCCAAGAACCCCCCGGGACAGGCTACGAGCAGTACTTC.

This chain connects TRBV28 to TRBJ2-2; a weak D match, TRBD1 (6 bases). CDR3 length: 14 amino acids. Trimming took 3 bases from V and 1 from J, leaving 6 bases between them. Germline V gene data show CDR1 as MDHEN and CDR2 as SYDVKM. The CDR3 DNA is TGTGCCAGCAGTTTGACAGGGAACACCGGGGAGCTGTTTTTT. Its translation is CASSLTGNTGELFF.

The rearrangement joins TRBV29-1 to TRBJ2-7; 8 bases are a match to TRBD1. CDR1 and CDR2 (germline): SQVTM, ANQGSEA. The CDR3 length is 12 residues. Trimming took 4 bases from V and 5 from J; bases not matched to a gene: 4. The CDR3 region is CSVGQGTNEQYF. As DNA, the CDR3 is TGCAGCGTTGGACAGGGGACCAACGAGCAGTACTTC.

V gene TRBV5-1 combines with J gene TRBJ2-2; 10 bases fit TRBD1. The CDR3 consists of 16 residues. After removal of 4 bases from V and 3 bases from J, the junction contained 6 bases not matched to a gene. The germline V gene encodes CDR1 SGHRS and CDR2 YFSETQ. The CDR3 DNA sequence: TGCGCCAGCAGCACCGGGACAGGGGTCGACACCGGGGAGCTGTTTTTT. It codes for CASSTGTGVDTGELFF.

The CDR3 protein is CASSETGFTDTQYF. In DNA, the CDR3 is TGTGCCAGCAGTGAGACAGGGTTCACAGATACGCAGTATTTT. The chain couples TRBV2 to TRBJ2-3, with TRBD1 identical over 7 bases. The CDR3 is 14 residues long. CDR1 and CDR2 (germline): SNHLY, FYNNEI. Losses at the gene ends were 3 bases for V and 2 bases for J; bases not matched to a gene: 2.

V is TRBV7-2 and J is TRBJ2-1, with TRBD2 matching over 7 bases. The CDR3 sequence is 15 residues long. CDR1 and CDR2 from the germline V gene are SGHTA and FQGNSA. With 5 bases clipped from V and 3 bases from J, the junction kept 7 bases outside the gene matches. CDR3 nucleotides: TGTGCCAGCAGCCGTCCGGGACTACTCTACAATGAGCAGTTCTTC. Residues: CASSRPGLLYNEQFF.

This sequence joins TRBV10-2 and TRBJ2-5, with TRBD1 matching 10 bases. V was clipped by 6 bases and J by 5 bases; unmatched bases: 3. Germline CDR1 and CDR2: WSHSY and SAAADI. The CDR3 runs 13 residues. CDR3: CASRTGGSETQYF. CDR3 bases: TGCGCCAGCAGGACAGGGGGCAGTGAGACCCAGTACTTC.

The chain carries TRBV5-1 and TRBJ1-1; D remains unclear. Per the germline V gene, CDR1 is SGHRS and CDR2 is YFSETQ. This CDR3 has 14 amino acids. Trimming removed 0 bases from V and 3 bases from J, with 9 bases in between. This CDR3 is CASSLEGKYTEAFF. Here the CDR3 DNA reads TGCGCCAGCAGCTTGGAAGGGAAGTACACTGAAGCTTTCTTT.

This clone is categorized as medium-sized. The chain joins TRBV11-2 to TRBJ1-1; D is unclear. Per germline, CDR1 SGHAT and CDR2 FQNNGV. Deletions cut 2 bases from V and 2 bases from J, with 6 bases between. The CDR3 covers 13 residues. CDR3 DNA: TGTGCCAGCAGCTTACGAAGCAACACTGAAGCTTTCTTT. It is translated as CASSLRSNTEAFF. Using reference TRBV11-2 and TRBJ1-1 for the parts outside the CDR3, the full variable domain is EAGVAQSPRYKIIEKRQSVAFWCNPISGHATLYWYQQILGQGPKLLIQFQNNGVVDDSQLPKDRFSAERLKGVDSTLKIQPAKLEDSAVYLCASSLRSNTEAFFGQGTRLTVV.

The gene calls are TRBV11-2 and TRBJ2-2; 9 nucleotides align to TRBD2. CDR1 is SGHAT and CDR2 is FQNNGV in the germline V gene. V lost 4 bases, J lost 1 base, and 4 bases stayed unmatched. This CDR3 region has 16 residues. The CDR3 DNA sequence: TGTGCCAGCAGCTCTACTAGCGGGTGGAACACCGGGGAGCTGTTTTTT. This sequence encodes CASSSTSGWNTGELFF.

The J gene is TRBJ1-1, the V gene TRBV6-5; D perhaps matches TRBD1 (6 bases). V was pared by 1 base and J by 6 bases, with 12 bases between. The CDR3 is 14 amino acids. The germline V gene has CDR1 MNHEY and CDR2 SVGAGI. The CDR3 loop is CASSYYAGGAEAFF. Here the CDR3 DNA reads TGTGCCAGCAGTTACTATGCGGGGGGCGCTGAAGCTTTCTTT.

The J gene is TRBJ2-5, the V gene TRBV28, with D unclear. This CDR3 has 12 amino acids. CDR1 and CDR2 from the germline V gene are MDHEN and SYDVKM. V was cut by 3 bases and J by 1 base, with 3 bases left in between. CDR3 region: CASSFVQETQYF. CDR3 nucleotide sequence: TGTGCCAGCAGTTTCGTCCAAGAGACCCAGTACTTC.

This chain's CDR3 is CASSFVQGGVYEQYF. The CDR3 DNA is TGCGCCAGCAGCTTCGTACAGGGAGGTGTCTACGAGCAGTACTTC. V usage is TRBV5-1 and J usage is TRBJ2-7; either TRBD1 or TRBD2 may fit D (6 bases each). The CDR3 covers 15 residues. Per the germline V gene, CDR1 is SGHRS and CDR2 is YFSETQ. Trimming pared 2 bases from V and 3 bases from J, leaving 15 bases between. Using reference TRBV5-1 and TRBJ2-7 for the parts outside the CDR3, the full variable domain is KAGVTQTPRYLIKTRGQQVTLSCSPISGHRSVSWYQQTPGQGLQFLFEYFSETQRNKGNFPGRFSGRQFSNSRSEMNVSTLELGDSALYLCASSFVQGGVYEQYFGPGTRLTVT.

This clone appeared a few times. The chain couples TRBV6-1 to TRBJ1-2; 11 nucleotides match TRBD1. With V trimmed by 1 base and J by 4 bases, 2 bases remained unmatched. This CDR3 spans 15 amino acids. CDR1 and CDR2 (germline): MNHNS, SASEGT. This chain's CDR3 is CASSEGTGGFYGYTF. In DNA form, the CDR3 reads TGTGCCAGCAGTGAAGGGACAGGGGGCTTCTATGGCTACACCTTC.

The V call is TRBV9, the J call TRBJ2-7; 10 bases map to TRBD2. V dropped 0 bases and J dropped 2; count of bases not matched to a gene: 2. This CDR3 is built from 15 residues. Germline CDR1 SGDLS, CDR2 YYNGEE. CDR3 in amino acids: CASSVAAGGPYEQYF. For the CDR3, the DNA is TGTGCCAGCAGCGTAGCAGCGGGGGGGCCCTACGAGCAGTACTTC.

On this clone itself: Different DNA sequences within this sample yield the same CDR3. The gene calls are TRBV28 and TRBJ1-2; perhaps TRBD1 as D (5 bases). The CDR3 is 15 residues long. From germline, CDR1 is MDHEN and CDR2 SYDVKM. The ends were cut back, 3 bases at V and 1 base at J, with 12 bases in the middle. The CDR3, as DNA: TGTGCCAGCAGTTTTGACAGTGTGGTTAACTATGGCTACACCTTC. As protein: CASSFDSVVNYGYTF.

This clone appeared a few times. The rearrangement uses TRBV9 and TRBJ2-2; no firm D call. The CDR3 is made up of 11 amino acids. V was trimmed by 3 bases and J by 6 bases, leaving 3 bases between them. Per the germline V gene, CDR1 is SGDLS and CDR2 is YYNGEE. The CDR3 reads CASSESGELFF. CDR3 nucleotide sequence: TGTGCCAGCAGCGAATCCGGGGAGCTGTTTTTT.

V usage is TRBV28 and J usage is TRBJ2-3; D unresolved. Per the germline V gene, CDR1 is MDHEN and CDR2 is SYDVKM. Trimming pared 1 base from V and 0 bases from J, leaving 11 bases between. The CDR3 length is 16 residues. The CDR3 here is CASSLSTRFSTDTQYF. CDR3 nucleotides: TGTGCCAGCAGTTTATCCACACGATTTAGCACAGATACGCAGTATTTT. Variable domain in full (rest from reference TRBV28 and TRBJ2-3): DVKVTQSSRYLVKRTGEKVFLECVQDMDHENMFWYRQDPGLGLRLIYFSYDVKMKEKGDIPEGYSVSREKKERFSLILESASTNQTSMYLCASSLSTRFSTDTQYFGPGTRLTVL.

The V gene is TRBV11-1, the J gene TRBJ2-5, with TRBD2 identical over 10 bases. This CDR3 has 15 residues. Germline V gives CDR1 SGHAT, CDR2 FQDESV (reference sequence). The V and J ends lost 3 bases and 0 bases, in that order; junction bases with no gene match: 1. The CDR3 loop is CASSFSGGYQETQYF. In DNA form, the CDR3 reads TGTGCCAGCAGCTTTAGCGGGGGGTACCAAGAGACCCAGTACTTC.

The J gene is TRBJ1-4, the V gene TRBV7-6; TRBD1 aligns across 7 bases. V shed 3 bases, J shed 3 bases, and the junction held 7 bases outside the gene matches. The V gene's germline CDR1 is SGHVS and CDR2 FNYEAQ. The length of the CDR3 is 16 residues. CDR3 amino acids: CASSLFTGAPNEKLFF. The CDR3 DNA sequence: TGTGCCAGCAGCTTGTTCACAGGGGCTCCTAATGAAAAACTGTTTTTT.

The chain joins TRBV28 to TRBJ1-1; D is undetermined. The germline V and J ends were trimmed by 5 bases and 0 bases, with 13 bases remaining between them. Germline CDR1 reads MDHEN; CDR2 reads SYDVKM. The CDR3 totals 15 residues. The CDR3 region is CASSQWTAVNTEAFF. The CDR3 nucleotides are TGTGCCAGCAGTCAGTGGACGGCAGTGAACACTGAAGCTTTCTTT.